Below, one T cell receptor (beta chain) is given with its context. There is no known antigen for this receptor. No per-base quality is available; no much larger clone lies one base away. The germline V gene (reference sequence) gives CDR1 as MNHEY and CDR2 as SMNVEV. Counted from cysteine to phenylalanine, this CDR3 has 14 amino acids. The DNA shown is the 42-base CDR3, in frame from base 1. The V end loses 3 bases and the J end loses 5 bases, and a stretch of 11 bases separates them. This record comes from a study of cytomegalovirus exposure and HLA in healthy donors (dated by TCRdb to the late 2010s). Looking at the study overall: In an earlier analysis of roughly 500 of the donors, 276 Gb of sequence data and approximately 100 million unique TCR beta sequences from 150 million to 200 million T cells were reported. Donor age, sex, ethnicity and CMV serostatus were compiled together with the repertoire data. On average, roughly 200,000 unique TCR beta nucleotide sequences were sequenced per donor among a few hundred genotyped donors of the cohort, with approximately 18% of those sequences being non-productive. An earlier analysis of some 500 of the donors used high-throughput TCR beta sequencing to judge whether each TCR beta V gene segment behaved as functional or pseudogenic. Several DR-DQ haplotypes were handled as single units for association and clustering because linkage in the cohort was strong. Rather than using new phenotypic data, the later analysis identified candidate immune exposures from TCR beta sequences and from how often those sequences occurred across donors. Of the roughly 400 genotyped donors, roughly 76% were placed in the genetic ancestry cluster associated with self-reported Caucasian donors. The T cell repertoires of under 750 subjects were profiled by immunosequencing and related to cytomegalovirus serostatus. The number of typed donors differed by locus: roughly 629-640 for A, B, C, DRB1 and DQB1; approximately 530 for DQA1; over 600 for DPA1; and about 450 for DPB1. High-throughput TCR immunosequencing, statistical association of individual TCRs with disease status, and machine learning were combined to predict cytomegalovirus infection status. A later genetic analysis used genome-wide SNP genotypes for about 65% of the 666 donors, treating that subset as a discovery cohort. To study patterns of TCR occurrence, a later analysis re-analyzed previously published TCR beta repertoires from under 750 donors and added high-resolution HLA genotyping. The study aimed to test whether signatures of past pathogen exposure could be identified by cataloging public T cell receptors. All discovery cohort repertoires had been generated using a single sequencing platform. HLA typing included class I and class II loci at four-digit resolution. An early release covering around 630 HLA-typed donors comprised about 300 gigabases of sequencing data and 85 million to 100 million unique TCR sequences. A separate validation cohort of roughly 110 different subjects was used in addition to the approximately 610-subject first cohort. Overall study results and their limits: Because HLA typing was missing for some donors at each locus, association tests included only the typed subset. In a later analysis, several top co-occurrence clusters were reported to appear linked to parvovirus B19, influenza, CMV and Epstein-Barr virus. Some IMGT-functional V segments, including TRBV6-2 and TRBV6-3, could not be distinguished by the 87-base-pair reads and were therefore excluded. Assigning TCR associations to individual alleles was difficult when HLA alleles, especially DR and DQ, strongly co-occurred. A further reported finding was that TCR beta sequences accurately predicted the HLA-A and HLA-B alleles for most subjects in the first cohort. In both the original and validation cohorts, the classifier was reported to diagnose cytomegalovirus status with high specificity and sensitivity. In an earlier analysis of 587 of the donors, most TCR beta V segments appeared in productive rearrangements about 87% or about 30% of the time, broadly matching IMGT annotations. Because counts were too low, seventeen rarely observed V segments, including chromosome 9 orphons, were excluded from the earlier analysis of some 590 of the donors. At a false discovery rate of 0.05, a later analysis linked approximately 18,000 TCR beta sequences to specific HLA alleles. Presence/absence analyses assumed roughly uniform sequencing depth across donors, an assumption that may not hold. In vitro tests confirmed that a few of the cytomegalovirus-associated TCR beta chains recognize cytomegalovirus antigens. Compared with equally common non-associated chains, HLA-associated TCR beta chains in a later analysis were more clonally expanded and had lower generation probabilities. A later analysis found that TCR association rates varied across HLA loci, with DRB1 alleles showing the most associated TCRs and HLA-C alleles the fewest. V-gene and J-gene trimming of TCR beta chains was associated with a missense DCLRE1C variant in a later genetic analysis, and the association was replicated in an independent cohort. A cluster of highly shared sequence variants was judged likely to represent a technical artifact of the sequencing pipeline. In a later analysis, most CMV-associated TCR beta chains were found to appear HLA-restricted, with HLA associations seemingly driven largely by CMV exposure. The study gave a list of under 200 TCR beta chains associated with cytomegalovirus. Correlated functional status among segregating V segments might be attributable to linkage disequilibrium, but an unknown experimental factor could not be ruled out. Most TCR sequences were observed very rarely across donors, whereas some public TCRs were present in many individuals. In this cohort, only TCR beta chains were sequenced, and detectable features were limited by the absence of alpha or paired-chain data. Immune exposure information for the cohort was limited to CMV serostatus. Compared with the roughly 700-donor mean, donors in an Asian-associated ancestry cluster had fewer N-insertions in productive TCRs, according to a later genetic analysis. According to the authors, the approach could potentially be generalized to other disease states and immunological phenotypes.

Library construction relied on the immunoSEQ multiplex PCR assay. A mixture of 60 forward primers for TCR Vbeta segments and 13 reverse primers for TCR Jbeta segments was used in the multiplex PCR. The CDR3 region of rearranged TCR beta genes was amplified from genomic DNA with a multiplex PCR assay. The amplified TCR beta libraries were sequenced on the Illumina HiSeq System as 87-base-pair reads. For the original study's pipeline: In a later analysis, some 80 million unique TCR beta chains were counted across the approximately 640 repertoires, and roughly 10 million of these chains were shared by at least two donors. A nearest-neighbor algorithm error-corrected the raw reads and collapsed the reads into unique sequences, merging closely related sequences to remove PCR and sequencing errors. CDR3 sequences were aligned to IMGT reference sequences to assign V, D and J gene segments. For a sequence to be retained, at least a six-nucleotide match to both a V gene segment and a J gene segment was required. A rearrangement was called productive if the CDR3 had no stop codons and remained in frame with V and J, and every other rearrangement was called non-productive. CDR3 was defined according to IMGT convention as the region running from the second conserved V-encoded cysteine to the conserved J-encoded phenylalanine. In an earlier analysis of roughly 580 of the donors, sequences lacking an unambiguous match to a single V gene segment were excluded. In an earlier analysis of around 600 of the donors, V segments were called functional above 56.7% productive rearrangements and were called segregating when the between-donor standard deviation exceeded 5%. A statistical classification framework was developed to diagnose cytomegalovirus status using the catalog of TCR beta chain sequences. A later analysis assigned V and J genes by comparing TCR nucleotide sequences with IMGT/GENE-DB human TR gene sequences. Using the TCRdist pipeline, a later analysis assigned CDR3 sequences along with most-parsimonious VDJ recombination scenarios. In a later analysis, each TCR beta chain was defined by its CDR3 amino acid sequence together with its V-gene family, and reads without a unique V-gene family were excluded. In a later analysis, approximately 590 highly shared, low-generation-probability nucleotide sequences were removed to address suspected cross-contamination and a sequencing artifact. In a later analysis, a clonal expansion index was calculated for each public chain from normalized within-repertoire ranks of inferred template counts. In a later analysis, generation probabilities were computed with a VDJ recombination model fitted to out-of-frame rearrangements, and the resulting probabilities were checked against IGoR. In a later analysis, TCR-TCR, TCR-HLA and TCR-CMV co-occurrence was scored with hypergeometric tests, and a repertoire-size bias correction was applied to TCR pairs. False discovery rates were estimated in a later analysis by permuting HLA or CMV assignments 20 times. In a later analysis, co-occurring TCRs were grouped with DBSCAN, and TCRdist sequence similarity was added when clustering was performed within HLA-allele-positive subsets. Repertoires with fewer than 30,000 or more than 120,000 public chains were left out of co-occurrence clustering, as were several repertoires with anomalous nucleotide sharing. Drawn from immuneACCESS, this table holds only the in-frame rearrangements with V and J called that TCRdb kept. Clones are partly lost; checked studies trace under half to an unresolved V gene and leave the rest unexplained. V and J calls and clone size come straight from that table; D and trimming were deduced from the DNA. In all, the sample holds around 37,000 clones, and around 70% of those were seen once. Clones ranked in the top ten supply 6.3% of the sample.

The cohort consisted of fewer than 700 healthy bone marrow donors. At the time of sampling, every cohort member was nominally healthy, though immune exposures that went unrecorded were likely present. The donor tested CMV seronegative, placing the donor among the 300 to 450 seronegative members of the cohort. A peripheral blood sample was collected from each donor, and TCR beta sequencing was performed on peripheral blood mononuclear cells. Genomic DNA was extracted from the blood cell samples with the Qiagen DNeasy Blood Extraction Kit. The receptor was isolated from a man younger than 45 in good health and CMV-seronegative. Input material: PBMCs. The chain is assembled from TRBV27 and TRBJ1-5; TRBD1 is perhaps the D gene, given 6 matching bases. The CDR3 amino acid sequence is: CASSLARGDQPQHF. The sequenced DNA is TGTGCCAGCAGTTTGGCCAGGGGAGATCAGCCCCAGCATTTT.